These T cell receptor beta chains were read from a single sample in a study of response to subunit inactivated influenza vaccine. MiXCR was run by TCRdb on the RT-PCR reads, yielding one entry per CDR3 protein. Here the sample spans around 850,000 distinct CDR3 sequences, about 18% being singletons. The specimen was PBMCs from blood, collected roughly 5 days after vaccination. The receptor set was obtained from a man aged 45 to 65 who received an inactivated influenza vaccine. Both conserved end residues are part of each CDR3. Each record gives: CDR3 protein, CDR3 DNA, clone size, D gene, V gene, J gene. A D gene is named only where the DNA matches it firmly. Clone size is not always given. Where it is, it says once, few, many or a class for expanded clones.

CASTQFRADYYEQYF	TGTGCTAGCACCCAGTTTCGAGCGGACTATTACGAGCAGTACTTC	NA	NA	TRBV7-7	TRBJ2-7
CASSQEKGRSTEAFF	TGCGCCAGCAGCCAAGAAAAGGGGAGGAGCACTGAAGCTTTCTTT	NA	NA	TRBV4-1	TRBJ1-1
CSVEGRAGHEQYF	TGCAGCGTTGAAGGTCGTGCGGGCCACGAGCAGTACTTC	few	NA	TRBV29-1	TRBJ2-7
CSARLAGGGPTGELFF	TGCAGTGCTAGACTAGCGGGGGGAGGGCCCACCGGGGAGCTGTTTTTT	NA	TRBD2	TRBV20-1	TRBJ2-2
CASSWNGGGELFF	TGTGCCAGCAGCTGGAATGGGGGCGGGGAGCTGTTTTTT	NA	NA	TRBV7-2	TRBJ2-2
CSVAGSVQETQYF	TGCAGCGTTGCCGGGTCCGTCCAAGAGACCCAGTACTTC	many	NA	TRBV29-1	TRBJ2-5
CASSPAGGIQETQYF	TGCGCCAGCAGCCCCGCTGGGGGTATACAAGAGACCCAGTACTTC	few	NA	TRBV4-1	TRBJ2-5
CSVEDVERGGRTDTQYF	TGCAGCGTTGAAGATGTTGAGCGGGGGGGCCGTACAGATACGCAGTATTTT	many	TRBD2	TRBV29-1	TRBJ2-3
CATSLQLSGSQDEQFF	TGTGCCACCAGTTTACAACTCAGCGGGTCTCAGGATGAGCAGTTCTTC	NA	NA	TRBV15	TRBJ2-1
CASSPGTGLDYNEQFF	TGCGCCAGCAGCCCAGGGACAGGGTTAGACTACAATGAGCAGTTCTTC	NA	TRBD1	TRBV5-1	TRBJ2-1
CASSLTGTNTGELFF	TGTGCCAGCAGTCTAACCGGGACGAACACCGGGGAGCTGTTTTTT	NA	NA	TRBV12-3/TRBV12-4	TRBJ2-2
CASSLVPGTGALLKQYF	TGCGCCAGCAGCTTGGTACCTGGGACAGGGGCCCTCCTGAAGCAGTACTTC	few	TRBD1	TRBV5-1	TRBJ2-7
CATRKGGHNEQFF	TGTGCCACCAGGAAGGGAGGGCACAATGAGCAGTTCTTC	NA	TRBD2	TRBV24-1	TRBJ2-1
CASTTSGGAREQFF	TGCGCCAGCACAACTAGCGGGGGGGCCCGGGAGCAGTTCTTC	few	TRBD2	TRBV5-1	TRBJ2-1
CSVGSKNIQYF	TGCAGCGTTGGATCCAAAAACATTCAGTACTTC	few	NA	TRBV29-1	TRBJ2-4
CASSRYREGATEAFF	TGTGCCAGCAGTAGGTACAGGGAGGGGGCCACTGAAGCTTTCTTT	NA	TRBD1	TRBV6-1	TRBJ1-1
CASNRQVFTDTQYF	TGTGCCAGCAATCGGCAAGTTTTCACAGATACGCAGTATTTT	NA	NA	TRBV12-3/TRBV12-4	TRBJ2-3
CSVPLLGDEQYF	TGCAGCGTACCCCTTCTTGGAGACGAGCAGTACTTC	NA	NA	TRBV29-1	TRBJ2-7
CASSLTSHNEQFF	TGTGCCAGCAGCTTAACAAGTCACAATGAGCAGTTCTTC	once	NA	TRBV7-2	TRBJ2-1
CASTPGANQPQHF	TGTGCCAGCACCCCAGGGGCCAATCAGCCCCAGCATTTT	few	NA	TRBV7-8	TRBJ1-5
CASSQEDSTDTQYF	TGTGCCAGCAGCCAAGAGGACAGCACAGATACGCAGTATTTT	many	NA	TRBV11-2	TRBJ2-3
CASSISGGVGNTIYF	TGTGCCAGCAGCATTTCCGGTGGCGTTGGAAACACCATATATTTT	NA	NA	TRBV7-3	TRBJ1-3
CASSLESAATEAFF	TGTGCCAGCAGCTTAGAATCCGCCGCCACTGAGGCTTTCTTT	NA	NA	TRBV7-2	TRBJ1-1
CASSQIAGVVNEQFF	TGTGCCAGCAGCCAAATAGCGGGAGTTGTCAATGAGCAGTTCTTC	few	TRBD2	TRBV4-2	TRBJ2-1
CASSLLDTAAELFF	TGTGCCAGCAGTTTACTGGACACGGCGGCGGAGCTGTTTTTT	NA	NA	TRBV12-3/TRBV12-4	TRBJ2-2
CASSQQIRDRGNQPQHF	TGTGCCAGCAGCCAACAAATCCGGGACAGGGGCAATCAGCCCCAGCATTTT	NA	TRBD1	TRBV4-2	TRBJ1-5
CSATGLAGVSYEQYF	TGCAGTGCCACCGGCCTAGCGGGGGTATCCTACGAGCAGTACTTC	many	TRBD2	TRBV20-1	TRBJ2-7
CATSSRTTGANVLTF	TGTGCCACCAGCTCCCGGACAACCGGGGCCAACGTCCTGACTTTC	many	NA	TRBV15	TRBJ2-6
CASSLVANNEQFF	TGCGCCAGCAGCTTGGTGGCTAACAATGAGCAGTTCTTC	many	NA	TRBV5-1	TRBJ2-1
CSALRPGLDYEQYF	TGCAGTGCCCTCCGGCCGGGACTAGACTACGAGCAGTACTTC	NA	TRBD2	TRBV20-1	TRBJ2-7
CASSLPLPETQYF	TGTGCCAGCAGCCTACCTCTTCCAGAGACCCAGTACTTC	many	NA	TRBV11-2	TRBJ2-5
CASSYTSGSVYNEQFF	TGTGCCAGCAGTTACACTAGCGGGAGTGTCTACAATGAGCAGTTCTTC	few	TRBD2	TRBV6-5	TRBJ2-1
CSALQGYYGYTF	TGCAGTGCTCTTCAGGGATACTATGGCTACACCTTC	few	NA	TRBV20-1	TRBJ1-2
CATSRGSMNEQFF	TGTGCCACCTCGAGGGGGTCTATGAATGAGCAGTTCTTC	many	NA	TRBV12-3/TRBV12-4	TRBJ2-1
CASSPPGLYSTDTQYF	TGTGCCAGCAGCCCGCCGGGACTGTACAGCACAGATACGCAGTATTTT	NA	NA	TRBV7-2	TRBJ2-3
CASSQGGGQPYGYTF	TGCGCCAGCAGCCAAGGAGGGGGACAGCCCTATGGCTACACCTTC	few	TRBD1	TRBV4-1	TRBJ1-2
CASTVDYHNEQFF	TGTGCCAGCACCGTTGACTACCACAATGAGCAGTTCTTC	NA	NA	TRBV28	TRBJ2-1
CASSDREYGTDTQYF	TGTGCCAGCAGTGATCGGGAGTATGGCACAGATACGCAGTATTTT	NA	NA	TRBV2	TRBJ2-3
CASAGGQTQETQYF	TGTGCCAGCGCCGGGGGACAGACCCAGGAGACCCAGTACTTC	few	NA	TRBV12-3/TRBV12-4	TRBJ2-5
CASSFRLPGYNEQFF	TGTGCCAGCAGTTTCAGGCTGCCCGGCTACAATGAGCAGTTCTTC	few	NA	TRBV12-3/TRBV12-4	TRBJ2-1